Included here is one T cell receptor (beta chain) sequence, with context. Antigen specificity is unknown. This record belongs to a study of T cells in Graves' hyperthyroidism and ophthalmopathy. The investigators amplified TCR beta CDR3 regions from RNA transcripts. First-round RT-PCR of the TCR CDR3 relied on the HTBI primer set. TCRdb independently ran MiXCR on the multiplex PCR reads; one entry per CDR3 protein. The data show about 710,000 distinct CDR3 sequences, about a sixth seen once. Study-wide points: Most clonotypes expanded in the thyroid (above 0.001) were also present in blood. In the analysis, a 13 V-J model separated ophthalmopathy from stable hyperthyroidism.

V was shortened by 8 bases and J by 6 bases, with 23 bases between the two germline ends. The CDR3 has 15 amino acids. CDR1 is SNHLY, CDR2 FYNNEI, per germline. The chain is built from TRBV2 and TRBJ2-7; perhaps D is TRBD1 or TRBD2 (5 bases each). The sequencing sample was made of blood. The clonotype was recovered from a man younger than 30 with Graves' hyperthyroidism. The CDR3 sequence is CASRVGTGLIGEQYF. The CDR3 DNA reads as TGTGCCAGCCGAGTTGGCACGGGGCTTATAGGCGAGCAGTACTTC.